Presented here are 21 T cell receptor beta chains from one specimen sequenced in a study of T cells after yellow fever vaccination (dated by TCRdb to about 2019). In the paper's terms, the treatment or condition label means: live attenuated yellow fever vaccine strain. The library was obtained by 5' RACE. The reads were generated on an Illumina NovaSeq 6000. In-frame beta chains were kept once TCRdb had trimmed the public reads at Q25 with fastp and called clones with MiXCR. Rows are combined by CDR3 protein, so each entry shows the most common genes and DNA. For this sample the table gives some 420,000 distinct CDR3 sequences, of which roughly a sixth were detected only once. Of the sample, 15% to 20% falls within the top ten clones. The material sequenced was PBMCs, taken before the yellow fever booster vaccination. These TCRs come from a man younger than 30 who received the YFV17D yellow fever vaccine.

This chain links TRBV10-3 with TRBJ1-2, with TRBD1 matching over 7 bases. The CDR3 is 14 residues long. Germline trimming cut 5 bases from V and 8 bases from J; bases unmatched to any gene: 11. The germline V gene encodes CDR1 ENHRY and CDR2 SYGVKD. The CDR3 nucleotides read TGTGCCATCAGTCCCCGACAGGGAAGGGGCGGCTACACCTTC. Amino acids: CAISPRQGRGGYTF.

This clonotype was detected only a few times. The J gene is TRBJ2-4, the V gene TRBV6-5; 8 bases line up with TRBD1. J lost 3 bases, V lost 11 bases, and 12 bases had no gene match. The CDR3 consists of 15 residues. The V gene's germline CDR1 is MNHEY and CDR2 SVGAGI. As DNA, the CDR3 is TGTGCCGCTAGTCCCTCGACAGGGGACAAAAACATTCAGTACTTC. Residues: CAASPSTGDKNIQYF.

The chain is built from TRBV5-5 and TRBJ1-1; TRBD1 is a possible D gene (5 bases). V lost 6 bases, J lost 5 bases, and 11 bases lay in between. The V gene's germline CDR1 is SGHKS and CDR2 YYEKEE (reference sequence). The CDR3 contains 12 residues. The CDR3 DNA follows: TGTGCCAGCAAAGGGGAGGGGACTGAAGCTTTCTTT. It encodes CASKGEGTEAFF.

The rearrangement links TRBV7-2 to TRBJ2-3, with TRBD1 as a possible D gene (6 bases). The germline V and J ends were trimmed by 8 bases and 5 bases, with 14 bases remaining between them. The CDR3 has 13 residues. CDR1 is SGHTA and CDR2 is FQGNSA in the germline V gene. CDR3 residues: CASCQGPIDTQYF. In DNA, the CDR3 is TGTGCCAGCTGTCAGGGGCCTATAGATACGCAGTATTTT.

The rearrangement joins TRBV7-2 to TRBJ1-5; D might be TRBD1 (5 bases). Trimming cost V 4 bases and J 4 bases, with 11 bases left between them. CDR3 size: 14 residues. CDR1 and CDR2 from the germline V gene are SGHTA and FQGNSA. The CDR3 bases are TGTGCCAGCAGCTCGCGGGGGGGAAATCAGCCCCAGCATTTT. This sequence encodes CASSSRGGNQPQHF.

This chain links TRBV7-2 with TRBJ2-1; D gene unclear. From germline, CDR1 is SGHTA and CDR2 FQGNSA. V lost 1 base and J lost 10, with 5 bases in between. The CDR3 runs to 11 residues. CDR3 loop: CASSLGTEQFF. DNA for the CDR3: TGTGCCAGCAGCTTAGGGACCGAGCAGTTCTTC.

CDR3 sequence (DNA): TGTGCCAGCAGTTACAGGAGGAGTGAAACTGAAGCTTTCTTT. Amino acids: CASSYRRSETEAFF. This chain connects TRBV6-6 to TRBJ1-1; D not certain. V was cut by 2 bases and J by 5 bases, with 12 bases left in between. Germline CDR1 reads MNHNY; CDR2 reads SVGAGI (reference sequence). CDR3 length equals 14 residues.

The chain couples TRBV20-1 to TRBJ2-7; D is possibly TRBD1 or TRBD2 (5 bases each). CDR1 and CDR2 from the germline V gene are DFQATT and SNEGSKA (reference sequence). The CDR3 totals 12 residues. The CDR3 loop is CSVREGPYEQYV. In nucleotides, the CDR3 is TGCAGTGTTAGAGAGGGGCCCTACGAGCAGTACGTC.

The chain recombines TRBV12-3 or TRBV12-4 with TRBJ1-4, with 8 bases aligning to TRBD1. This CDR3 has 14 amino acids. V shed 5 bases, J shed 10 bases, and the junction held 9 bases outside the gene matches. The CDR3 DNA reads TGTGCCAGCAGTACAACAGGGGGAAGTGGAAAACTGTTTTTT. This codes for CASSTTGGSGKLFF.

The chain couples TRBV6-2 or TRBV6-3 to TRBJ2-1, with D maybe TRBD2 (7 bases). The germline V gene encodes CDR1 MNHEY and CDR2 SVGEGT. Trimming removed 7 bases from V and 8 bases from J, with 21 bases in between. The CDR3 length is 15 residues. The CDR3 DNA reads TGTGCCAGCAAACTACGAGCGGGGCGGACAGATGAGCAGTTCTTC. Translation gives CASKLRAGRTDEQFF.

The chain is built from TRBV6-5 and TRBJ1-2; D perhaps matches TRBD1 (6 bases). V lost 6 bases, J lost 2 bases, and 13 bases lay in between. Germline V lookup: CDR1 MNHEY, CDR2 SVGAGI. The CDR3 contains 14 residues. CDR3 nucleotide sequence: TGTGCCAGCAGCCGAGGACAGAGCAACTATGGCTACACCTTC. This sequence encodes CASSRGQSNYGYTF.

This clonotype came up a few times. The rearrangement joins TRBV7-2 to TRBJ2-7; the match to TRBD2 covers 7 bases. Germline V gene data show CDR1 as SGHTA and CDR2 as FQGNSA. V lost 5 bases, J lost 4 bases, and 14 bases stayed unmatched. The CDR3 consists of 16 residues. The DNA of the CDR3 is TGTGCCAGCAGCGCCTACTCTAGCGGCCTAGGGTACGAGCAGTACTTC. Translation gives CASSAYSSGLGYEQYF.

The V and J genes are TRBV24-1 and TRBJ2-2, with TRBD1 matching 10 bases. This CDR3 is 17 amino acids long. In germline, CDR1 is KGHDR, CDR2 SFDVKD. The V gene end was trimmed by 4 bases and the J gene end by 4 bases; junction bases not matched to a gene: 8. CDR3 sequence reads: CATSDPTGGSGTGELFF. For the CDR3, the DNA is TGTGCCACCAGTGACCCGACAGGGGGCTCGGGCACCGGGGAGCTGTTTTTT.

The rearrangement uses TRBV7-2 and TRBJ1-2, with 8 nucleotides matching TRBD1. CDR3 length equals 13 residues. Germline V gene data show CDR1 as SGHTA and CDR2 as FQGNSA. J lost 8 bases, V lost 5 bases, and 7 bases had no gene match. The CDR3 loop is CASSVGQGGGYTF. In nucleotides, the CDR3 is TGTGCCAGCAGCGTCGGACAGGGTGGCGGCTACACCTTC.

There are a few counts of this clonotype. The chain joins TRBV10-3 to TRBJ1-6; D is uncertain. From germline, CDR1 is ENHRY and CDR2 SYGVKD. V dropped 0 bases and J dropped 7 bases, with 10 bases sitting between them. The CDR3 is 15 residues long. CDR3 protein: CAISESLVLNSPLHF. The DNA of the CDR3 is TGTGCCATCAGTGAGTCGTTGGTATTAAATTCACCCCTCCACTTT.

The V gene is TRBV28, the J gene TRBJ1-5; no clear D. Germline V gene lookup returns CDR1 MDHEN and CDR2 SYDVKM. CDR3 length equals 12 residues. V gave up 5 bases and J gave up 7 bases, with 9 bases separating them. CDR3 loop: CASSLYQQPQHF. In nucleotides, the CDR3 is TGTGCCAGCAGTCTCTACCAGCAGCCCCAGCATTTT.

This clonotype occurred many times. The chain links TRBV7-6 to TRBJ2-1, with D tentatively TRBD1 or TRBD2 (5 bases each). CDR3 size: 13 residues. Trimming removed 0 bases at V and 9 bases at J, with 9 bases between. CDR1 and CDR2 from the germline V gene are SGHVS and FNYEAQ. The CDR3 loop reads CASSLAMGTEQFF. The CDR3 DNA sequence: TGTGCCAGCAGCTTAGCGATGGGGACTGAGCAGTTCTTC.

V is TRBV12-3 or TRBV12-4 and J is TRBJ1-2; no clear D gene. V shed 5 bases and J shed 3 bases, with 7 bases lying between them. The CDR3 totals 12 residues. Written as DNA, the CDR3 is TGTGCCAGCAGTAAGGCCTACTATGGCTACACCTTC. It is translated as CASSKAYYGYTF.

The CDR3 nucleotides are TGTGCCAGCAGTGACAGGGGTGGGGACGGGGAGCTGTTTTTT. Its translation: CASSDRGGDGELFF. J is TRBJ2-2 and V is TRBV6-1; perhaps TRBD1 as D (6 bases). V was pared by 3 bases and J by 7 bases, with 12 bases between. From germline, CDR1 is MNHNS and CDR2 SASEGT. This CDR3 spans 14 amino acids.

This sequence joins TRBV5-1 and TRBJ2-3; a possible D gene is TRBD2 (6 bases). The CDR3 is 16 residues long. Trimming left V 0 bases short and J 5 bases short, with 16 bases between. CDR1 is SGHRS, CDR2 YFSETQ, per germline. CDR3 coding DNA: TGCGCCAGCAGCTTGGGGCTCGCCGCCGGGGGAGATACGCAGTATTTT. Protein product: CASSLGLAAGGDTQYF.

J is TRBJ2-3 and V is TRBV7-9, with TRBD1 matching 11 bases. Per germline, CDR1 SEHNR and CDR2 FQNEAQ (reference sequence). The CDR3 contains 13 residues. V dropped 11 bases and J dropped 6; count of bases not matched to a gene: 7. The CDR3 sequence is CAGRGQGVDTQYF. The CDR3 DNA is TGTGCCGGCCGGGGACAGGGGGTCGATACGCAGTATTTT.